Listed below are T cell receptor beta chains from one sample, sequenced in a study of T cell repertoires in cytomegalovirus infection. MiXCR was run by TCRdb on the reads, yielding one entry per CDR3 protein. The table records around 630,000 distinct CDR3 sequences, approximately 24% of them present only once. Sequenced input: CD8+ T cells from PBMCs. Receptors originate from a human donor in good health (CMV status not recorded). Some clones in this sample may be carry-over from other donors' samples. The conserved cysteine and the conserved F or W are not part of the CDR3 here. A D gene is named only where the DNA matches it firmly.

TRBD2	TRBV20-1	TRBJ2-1	SATGLAEYNEQF
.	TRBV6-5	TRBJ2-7	TSRHSYEQY
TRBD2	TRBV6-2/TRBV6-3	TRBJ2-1	ASSDILAGVNEQF
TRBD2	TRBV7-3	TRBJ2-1	ASSSHVGLAVRGGEQF
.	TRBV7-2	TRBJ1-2	ASSLEGEEGYT
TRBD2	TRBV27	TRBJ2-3	TSSLSPAGAYTDTQY
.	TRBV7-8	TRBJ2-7	ASSLNGDPYEQY
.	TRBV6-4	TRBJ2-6	ASSDSVRPSGANVLT
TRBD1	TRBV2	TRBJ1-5	ASSGRGRANQPQH
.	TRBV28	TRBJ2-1	ASSLWATEQF
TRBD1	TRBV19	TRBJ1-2	ASSVGTGGIGYT
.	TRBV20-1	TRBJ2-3	SAANAATSTDTQY
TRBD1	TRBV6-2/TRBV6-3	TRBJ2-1	ASSTTGLGYNEQF
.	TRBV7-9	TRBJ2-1	ASSSRLGPSYNEQF
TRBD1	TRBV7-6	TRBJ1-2	ASSLVGDRDVNGYT
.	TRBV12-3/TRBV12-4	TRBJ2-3	ASSSKADTQY
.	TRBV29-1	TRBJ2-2	SVEDFEGRAGELF
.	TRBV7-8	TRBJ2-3	ASSLSRLVAASTDTQY
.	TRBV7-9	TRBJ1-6	ASSSTSFGDSPLH
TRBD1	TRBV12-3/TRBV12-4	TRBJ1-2	ASSSPRTGTLGYT
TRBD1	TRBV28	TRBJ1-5	ASSLPGTDLNQPQH
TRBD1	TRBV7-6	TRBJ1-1	ASSLRRSWDREPTEAF
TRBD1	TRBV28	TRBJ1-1	ASRYGQGGAF
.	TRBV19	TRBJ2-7	ASSSRDTFYEQY
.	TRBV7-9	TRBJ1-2	ASYVGASYGYT
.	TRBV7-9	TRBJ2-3	ASRQDTQY
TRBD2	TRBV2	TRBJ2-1	ASSQGIAGVPLGDEQF
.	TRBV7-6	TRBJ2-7	ASSLGRDEQY
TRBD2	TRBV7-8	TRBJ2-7	ASTPGGAYEQY
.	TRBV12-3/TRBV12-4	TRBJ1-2	ASSLGSLGYT
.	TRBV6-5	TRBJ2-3	ASSYVGSLTQY
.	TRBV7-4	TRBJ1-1	ASSLPLTGEAF
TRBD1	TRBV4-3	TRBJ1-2	ASSSTGGGYGYT
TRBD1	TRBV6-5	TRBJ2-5	ASSYRTGGEETQY
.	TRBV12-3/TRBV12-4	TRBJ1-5	ASVGGGNQPQH
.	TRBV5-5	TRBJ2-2	ASSPPLATGELF
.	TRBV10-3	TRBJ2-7	AIRTQGNEQY
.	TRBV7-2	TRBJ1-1	ASSFGTSNTEAF
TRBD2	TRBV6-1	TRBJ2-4	ASSAGLAPNIQY
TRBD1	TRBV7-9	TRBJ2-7	ASSIRTGNYEQY
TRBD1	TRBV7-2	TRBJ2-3	ASSLGVGQGVWGTDTQY
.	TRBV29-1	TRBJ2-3	SVEDPLGGTDTQY
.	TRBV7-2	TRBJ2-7	ASSFSGASSYEQY
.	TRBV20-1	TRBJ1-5	SALTSYSNQPQH
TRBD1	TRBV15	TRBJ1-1	ATSRDRGLGTEAF
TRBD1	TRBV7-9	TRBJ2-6	ASSSDRGISGANVLT
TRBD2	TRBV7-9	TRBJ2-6	ASTGGYRPSSGANVLT
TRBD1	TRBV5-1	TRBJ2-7	ASSPKPGQGAYEQY
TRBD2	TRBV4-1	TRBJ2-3	ASSPQRGANTDTQY
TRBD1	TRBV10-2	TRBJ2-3	ASSTPDREGSDTQY
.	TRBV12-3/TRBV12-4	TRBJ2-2	AIISRGSNTGELF